This is a list of T cell receptor beta chains from one sample in a study of blood T cell repertoires in COVID-19. Assay: immunoSEQ multiplex PCR; the TCRdb copy retains only in-frame clones and omits some. This sample carries some 350,000 clones, almost 90% of them seen once, and the ten largest clones take about 7%. Sequenced input: peripheral blood. The receptors shown here come from a woman aged 70-85 years with COVID-19, enrolled during active disease. Each CDR3 is given with its conserved first and last residue. Each record gives: CDR3 DNA, CDR3 protein, J gene, V gene, D gene, clone size. The D gene is left open where the match is weak. The size field is filled for only some rows; it gives once, few, many or a size class.

DNA: TGTGCCAGCAGTTTAAGGACAGGATGGGACTATGGCTACACCTTC; CDR3: CASSLRTGWDYGYTF; J: TRBJ1-2; V: TRBV28; D: TRBD1; size: few
DNA: TGTGCCAGCAGTTTTTTGCGGGACGAGCAGTACTTC; CDR3: CASSFLRDEQYF; J: TRBJ2-7; V: TRBV28; D: .; size: .
DNA: TGTGCCAGCAGTGAACCGCGGGGGGGTTACTATGGCTACACCTTC; CDR3: CASSEPRGGYYGYTF; J: TRBJ1-2; V: TRBV2; D: .; size: .
DNA: TGTGCCAGCAGCCCAGGGACAGGGGGGACCTACGAGCAGTACTTC; CDR3: CASSPGTGGTYEQYF; J: TRBJ2-7; V: TRBV5-4; D: TRBD1; size: .
DNA: TGTGCCAGCAGCGGAGGGGGAACGGATAGCAATCAGCCCCAGCATTTT; CDR3: CASSGGGTDSNQPQHF; J: TRBJ1-5; V: TRBV9; D: .; size: few
DNA: TGCGCCAGCAGCGTGACAGCCAACACTGAAGCTTTCTTT; CDR3: CASSVTANTEAFF; J: TRBJ1-1; V: TRBV5-1; D: .; size: .
DNA: TGCAGCGTTACGACAGGTGCCTCCATTTCCTATGGCTACACCTTC; CDR3: CSVTTGASISYGYTF; J: TRBJ1-2; V: TRBV29-1; D: .; size: once
DNA: TGCGCCAGCAGCCATGTAGACACTAACACCGGGGAGCTGTTTTTT; CDR3: CASSHVDTNTGELFF; J: TRBJ2-2; V: TRBV4-3; D: .; size: .
DNA: TGTGCCTGGAGTGGCACGGGACAAGGGGATTTT; CDR3: CAWSGTGQGDF; J: TRBJ1-3; V: TRBV30; D: .; size: .
DNA: TGTGCCAGCAGTCAGGGGGCCTCTGGGGCCAACGTCCTGACTTTC; CDR3: CASSQGASGANVLTF; J: TRBJ2-6; V: TRBV6-5; D: TRBD1; size: .
DNA: TGTGCCACCAGTGACCCGGGACAGGGACACGAAAAACTGTTTTTT; CDR3: CATSDPGQGHEKLFF; J: TRBJ1-4; V: TRBV24-1; D: TRBD1; size: once
DNA: TGTGCCAGCAGCTTATTCGGGCCCAGGGGGCGGGTTGGCTACACCTTC; CDR3: CASSLFGPRGRVGYTF; J: TRBJ1-2; V: TRBV11-3; D: TRBD1; size: once
DNA: TGTGCCAGCACCGATTTCGGACAGGGGGGATTCACTGAAGCTTTCTTT; CDR3: CASTDFGQGGFTEAFF; J: TRBJ1-1; V: TRBV5-8; D: TRBD1; size: few
DNA: TGTGCCAGCAGTGGTGAGGAGAACACCGGGGAGCTGTTTTTT; CDR3: CASSGEENTGELFF; J: TRBJ2-2; V: TRBV6-4; D: .; size: .
DNA: TGTGCCAGCAGCCAAGACCCCGGGAAAGGGGCTTTCTTT; CDR3: CASSQDPGKGAFF; J: TRBJ1-1; V: TRBV3-1/TRBV3-2; D: .; size: .
DNA: TGTGCCAGCAGTTTCCAGGGTAACACTGAAGCTTTCTTT; CDR3: CASSFQGNTEAFF; J: TRBJ1-1; V: TRBV6-2/TRBV6-3; D: .; size: .
DNA: TGTGCCAGCAGCTTAGATTCCCCCCTGCGGGGGGGATTCAAGACCCAGTACTTC; CDR3: CASSLDSPLRGGFKTQYF; J: TRBJ2-5; V: TRBV11-2; D: TRBD2; size: .
DNA: TGTGCCAGCAGCCACGGGACAGATGGCTACACCTTC; CDR3: CASSHGTDGYTF; J: TRBJ1-2; V: TRBV7-9; D: TRBD1; size: .